A single sample gave rise to the 18 T cell receptor beta chains below, sequenced in a study of shared clonotypes between healthy human individuals (dated by TCRdb to about 2020). The method was the immunoSEQ multiplex PCR assay. TCRdb mirrors the immuneACCESS table, restricted to in-frame sequences. Some clones are absent from its copies; in checked studies, under half trace to an unresolved V gene, and the reason for the others is unknown. This sample has millions of clones in its table, and roughly 92% of those were observed once. Together, the top ten hold about 0.13% of the sample. Source material: naive CD4+ T cells sorted from blood. What the cell subset or site label conveys for this sample: CD45RA+ positively selected. The receptors here all came from a man between 18 and 35 years old in good health.

The chain carries TRBV7-3 and TRBJ2-1; 14 positions agree with TRBD2. Germline CDR1 is SGHTA and CDR2 is FQGTGA. V lost 5 bases and J lost 6; bases outside the gene matches: 3. The CDR3 contains 15 residues. This chain's CDR3 is CASSPGLAGGNEQFF. The DNA for the CDR3 is TGTGCCAGCAGCCCAGGACTAGCGGGGGGCAATGAGCAGTTCTTC.

This clone was found once. The sample contains more than one DNA sequence encoding this CDR3. The V call is TRBV5-1, the J call TRBJ1-2; TRBD1 might be the D (5 bases). Germline V gives CDR1 SGHRS, CDR2 YFSETQ. Trimming shortened V by 0 bases and J by 5 bases, and 5 bases separated the two germline ends. CDR3 length: 12 amino acids. Here the CDR3 reads CASSLEGYGYTF. The CDR3, as DNA: TGCGCCAGCAGCTTGGAGGGGTATGGCTACACCTTC.

The DNA for the CDR3 is TGCGCCAGCAGCTTGGGGTCCGTGGGCAGTGGAAACACCATATATTTT. As protein: CASSLGSVGSGNTIYF. The chain couples TRBV5-1 to TRBJ1-3; no definite D call. V was clipped by 0 bases and J by 3 bases, with 13 bases between them. This CDR3 is built from 16 residues. Per germline, CDR1 SGHRS and CDR2 YFSETQ.

V usage is TRBV9 and J usage is TRBJ2-7; 10 bases are a match to TRBD2. The CDR3 runs to 17 residues. Germline values: CDR1 SGDLS, CDR2 YYNGEE. Germline trimming cut 4 bases from V and 0 bases from J; bases unmatched to any gene: 10. The CDR3 DNA is TGTGCCAGCAGCCCGATAGCGGGGGGCTTTTTCTCCTACGAGCAGTACTTC. This translates into CASSPIAGGFFSYEQYF. Filled out from reference TRBV9 and TRBJ2-7, the complete variable domain reads DSGVTQTPKHLITATGQRVTLRCSPRSGDLSVYWYQQSLDQGLQFLIQYYNGEERAKGNILERFSAQQFPDLHSELNLSSLELGDSALYFCASSPIAGGFFSYEQYFGPGTRLTVT.

This chain links TRBV2 with TRBJ2-6; D possibly corresponds to TRBD1 (6 bases). This CDR3 has 15 amino acids. The germline gives CDR1 SNHLY, CDR2 FYNNEI. V lost 6 bases to trimming and J lost 0 bases, with 9 bases between them. CDR3 DNA: TGTGCCAGCAGAGGACAGAACTCTGGGGCCAACGTCCTGACTTTC. Translating it yields CASRGQNSGANVLTF.

In this sample, this clone turned up once. The chain combines TRBV27 with TRBJ2-7; 7 bases align to TRBD2. The germline CDR1 and CDR2 sequences are MNHEY and SMNVEV (reference sequence). J lost 3 bases, V lost 6 bases, and 14 bases had no gene match. The CDR3 is made up of 16 amino acids. CDR3 in DNA: TGTGCCAGCAGCCGAAGGCTGGTAGCGGGCCTCTACGAGCAGTACTTC. This translates into CASSRRLVAGLYEQYF.

The V gene is TRBV6-5, the J gene TRBJ1-1, with unresolved D. The CDR3 is 15 residues long. In germline, CDR1 is MNHEY, CDR2 SVGAGI. V lost 0 bases and J 0 bases, leaving 8 bases between the germline ends. DNA for the CDR3: TGTGCCAGCAGTTACTCGTTTCGGCTGAACACTGAAGCTTTCTTT. Residues: CASSYSFRLNTEAFF.

The genes are TRBV4-2 and TRBJ2-3, with a tentative D call TRBD2 (6 bases). V lost 4 bases and J lost 4, with 24 bases in between. The germline gives CDR1 LGHNA, CDR2 YNFKEQ. This CDR3 region has 18 residues. The CDR3 loop is CASSRLQGGTPRSDTQYF. The CDR3 nucleotides are TGTGCCAGCAGCCGCCTCCAAGGAGGGACTCCCCGTTCAGATACGCAGTATTTT.

V gene TRBV7-2 combines with J gene TRBJ1-4; 11 bases line up with TRBD1. Germline values: CDR1 SGHTA, CDR2 FQGNSA. The ends lost 4 bases at V and 7 bases at J; junction bases unmatched: 8. The CDR3 contains 16 residues. The CDR3, as DNA: TGTGCCAGCAGCTACGGACAGGGGGCGTCCGGTGAAAAACTGTTTTTT. Amino acids: CASSYGQGASGEKLFF. Variable domain in full (rest from reference TRBV7-2 and TRBJ1-4): GAGVSQSPSNKVTEKGKDVELRCDPISGHTALYWYRQSLGQGLEFLIYFQGNSAPDKSGLPSDRFSAERTGGSVSTLTIQRTQQEDSAVYLCASSYGQGASGEKLFFGSGTQLSVL.

The chain recombines TRBV7-9 with TRBJ1-3; no firm D call. Germline V CDR1 and CDR2: SEHNR, FQNEAQ (reference sequence). The CDR3 length is 13 residues. Trimming left V 8 bases short and J 0 bases short, with 8 bases between. CDR3 residues: CASVGLSGNTIYF. DNA of the CDR3: TGTGCCAGCGTAGGACTCTCTGGAAACACCATATATTTT.

The rearrangement links TRBV25-1 to TRBJ2-1; D ambiguous. There are 13 residues in the CDR3. Per germline, CDR1 MGHDK and CDR2 SYGVNS. Trimming removed 5 bases at V and 9 bases at J, with 14 bases between. CDR3 coding DNA: TGTGCCAGCAGTCTTTTTGGGTGGGGTGAGCAGTTCTTC. Protein product: CASSLFGWGEQFF.

J is TRBJ1-4 and V is TRBV19; 7 nucleotides line up with TRBD1. CDR1 and CDR2 from the germline V gene are LNHDA and SQIVND (reference sequence). Germline trimming cut 7 bases from V and 0 bases from J; bases unmatched to any gene: 14. The CDR3 runs to 18 residues. The CDR3 sequence is CASNVIYRTGSTNEKLFF. Written as DNA, the CDR3 is TGTGCCAGTAACGTCATTTACCGGACAGGATCAACTAATGAAAAACTGTTTTTT.

The chain links TRBV27 to TRBJ1-2; 10 bases match TRBD1. The CDR3 totals 16 residues. Germline assignment: CDR1 MNHEY and CDR2 SMNVEV (reference sequence). The trim removed 1 base at V and 3 bases at J, leaving 5 bases unmatched. Here the CDR3 reads CASSLYRTGGHYGYTF. As DNA, the CDR3 is TGTGCCAGCAGTTTATATCGGACAGGGGGGCACTATGGCTACACCTTC.

The chain is built from TRBV7-9 and TRBJ2-5, with 10 bases matching TRBD1. The length of the CDR3 is 14 residues. Trimming cost V 5 bases and J 5 bases; bases outside gene matches: 5. The germline V gene encodes CDR1 SEHNR and CDR2 FQNEAQ (reference sequence). CDR3 DNA: TGTGCCAGCAGCGTGACAGGGGGCTGGGAGACCCAGTACTTC. Its translation is CASSVTGGWETQYF.

The chain couples TRBV19 to TRBJ1-4; weak D call: TRBD1 (6 bases). The CDR3 extends over 19 amino acids. V was pared by 5 bases and J by 3 bases, with 25 bases between. Germline lookup yields CDR1 LNHDA and CDR2 SQIVND (reference sequence). The CDR3 region is CASSLKGTSYEGANEKLFF. The CDR3 bases are TGTGCCAGTAGTCTTAAAGGGACCTCCTATGAGGGGGCTAATGAAAAACTGTTTTTT. Full variable domain (remainder filled in from reference TRBV19 and TRBJ1-4): DGGITQSPKYLFRKEGQNVTLSCEQNLNHDAMYWYRQDPGQGLRLIYYSQIVNDFQKGDIAEGYSVSREKKESFPLTVTSAQKNPTAFYLCASSLKGTSYEGANEKLFFGSGTQLSVL.

This clone was seen a few times. The chain is built from TRBV19 and TRBJ1-1; maybe TRBD1 (5 bases). CDR1 and CDR2 (germline): LNHDA, SQIVND (reference sequence). Between the trimmed V and J ends, which lost 9 bases and 5 bases, there was a span of 19 bases. The CDR3 runs 14 residues. This chain's CDR3 is CASQFSGRTTEAFF. In nucleotides, the CDR3 is TGTGCCAGCCAATTCTCGGGGCGAACGACTGAAGCTTTCTTT. Drawing the rest from reference TRBV19 and TRBJ1-1, the complete variable domain is DGGITQSPKYLFRKEGQNVTLSCEQNLNHDAMYWYRQDPGQGLRLIYYSQIVNDFQKGDIAEGYSVSREKKESFPLTVTSAQKNPTAFYLCASQFSGRTTEAFFGQGTRLTVV.

The rearrangement links TRBV6-5 to TRBJ2-2, with 9 bases that match TRBD2. The CDR3 has 15 amino acids. Germline V CDR1 and CDR2: MNHEY, SVGAGI. V shed 2 bases, J shed 6 bases, and the junction held 4 bases outside the gene matches. The CDR3 sequence: CASSYRGLASGELFF. CDR3 DNA sequence: TGTGCCAGCAGTTACAGGGGACTAGCCTCCGGGGAGCTGTTTTTT.

J is TRBJ1-2 and V is TRBV30; TRBD1 might be the D (5 bases). CDR3 size: 12 residues. Germline assignment: CDR1 GTSNPN and CDR2 SVGIG (reference sequence). V was cut by 4 bases and J by 5 bases, with 11 bases left in between. CDR3 in DNA: TGTGCCTGGACTCCCGACAGATATGGCTACACCTTC. The encoded protein is CAWTPDRYGYTF.